This is a list of T cell receptor beta chains from one sample in a study of blood T cell repertoires in COVID-19. Only in-frame clones appear in the TCRdb table, and some are missing; sequencing was by immunoSEQ multiplex PCR. Of around 400,000 clones in the sample, around 92% are singletons; the top ten hold 1.7%. Sequencing input: PBMCs or T cells enriched from blood (not recorded which). These receptors were taken from a woman aged 25 to 45 who had recovered from COVID-19. CDR3s include the opening cysteine and the closing phenylalanine or tryptophan.

>TRBJ2-7|TRBV5-1
CASSSSGQGYEQYF
>TRBJ1-1|TRBV10-3
CAISASAGTGNTEAFF
>TRBJ2-1|TRBV5-1
CASSLAGLAYSSYNEQFF
>TRBJ1-1|TRBV18
CASSSSNTEAFF
>TRBJ1-4|TRBV18
CASSPQGFADEKLFF
>TRBJ2-7|TRBV2
CASSGLAGAPKPYEQYF
>TRBJ1-5|TRBV28
CASSRGTGSNQPQHF
>TRBJ2-5|TRBV6-2/TRBV6-3
CASSYSPTRLDSTQYF
>TRBJ1-2|TRBV5-1
CASSLGQGGYGYTF
>TRBJ2-3|TRBV25-1
CASTMGAGGSTDTQYF
>TRBJ2-2|TRBV20-1
CSASRSGNTGELFF
>TRBJ2-1|TRBV11-2
CASSSQGPTNNEQFF
>TRBJ1-1|TRBV25-1
CASGTPNTEAFF
>TRBJ1-2|TRBV27
CASSPRQGYGYTF
>TRBJ1-2|TRBV24-1
CATSDPAGGYGYTF
>TRBJ2-2|TRBV9
CASGTSGGTGELFF
>TRBJ1-1|TRBV11-3
CASKQGRGNTEAFF
>TRBJ1-4|TRBV5-6
CASSGRGTHEKLFF
>TRBJ2-7|TRBV12-5
CASGLGTGGHEQYF
>TRBJ2-1|TRBV6-5
CASIPGTANYNEQFF
>TRBJ1-5|TRBV7-8
CASSSGGRKGNQPQHF
>TRBJ2-7|TRBV30
CASSRGFSYEQYF
>TRBJ1-5|TRBV2
CASSIRDTTWRNQPQHF
>TRBJ1-5|TRBV6-6
CASSYRTGNSNQPQHF
>TRBJ1-5|TRBV11-2
CASSYPGPTGAVGQPQHF
>TRBJ2-2|TRBV30
CAWSLTGVGELFF
>TRBJ2-7|TRBV15
CATSSDRVLGYEQYF
>TRBJ2-3|TRBV19
CASSIEGSWTGRTDTQYF
>TRBJ2-3|TRBV7-9
CASSKSGVRTDTQYF
>TRBJ1-1|TRBV5-1
CASNPGQKNTEAFF
>TRBJ1-2|TRBV10-3
CAISEGQDYGYTF
>TRBJ1-1|TRBV4-1
CASSQDGVVGTEAFF
>TRBJ2-1|TRBV7-2
CASSWEGSYNEQFF
>TRBJ2-1|TRBV20-1
CSASTGGQADNEQFF
>TRBJ1-3|TRBV30
CAWSDPRGYPRNTIYF
>TRBJ1-1|TRBV6-5
CASRDRRVRTEAFF
>TRBJ1-1|TRBV6-5
CASSRGTEAFF